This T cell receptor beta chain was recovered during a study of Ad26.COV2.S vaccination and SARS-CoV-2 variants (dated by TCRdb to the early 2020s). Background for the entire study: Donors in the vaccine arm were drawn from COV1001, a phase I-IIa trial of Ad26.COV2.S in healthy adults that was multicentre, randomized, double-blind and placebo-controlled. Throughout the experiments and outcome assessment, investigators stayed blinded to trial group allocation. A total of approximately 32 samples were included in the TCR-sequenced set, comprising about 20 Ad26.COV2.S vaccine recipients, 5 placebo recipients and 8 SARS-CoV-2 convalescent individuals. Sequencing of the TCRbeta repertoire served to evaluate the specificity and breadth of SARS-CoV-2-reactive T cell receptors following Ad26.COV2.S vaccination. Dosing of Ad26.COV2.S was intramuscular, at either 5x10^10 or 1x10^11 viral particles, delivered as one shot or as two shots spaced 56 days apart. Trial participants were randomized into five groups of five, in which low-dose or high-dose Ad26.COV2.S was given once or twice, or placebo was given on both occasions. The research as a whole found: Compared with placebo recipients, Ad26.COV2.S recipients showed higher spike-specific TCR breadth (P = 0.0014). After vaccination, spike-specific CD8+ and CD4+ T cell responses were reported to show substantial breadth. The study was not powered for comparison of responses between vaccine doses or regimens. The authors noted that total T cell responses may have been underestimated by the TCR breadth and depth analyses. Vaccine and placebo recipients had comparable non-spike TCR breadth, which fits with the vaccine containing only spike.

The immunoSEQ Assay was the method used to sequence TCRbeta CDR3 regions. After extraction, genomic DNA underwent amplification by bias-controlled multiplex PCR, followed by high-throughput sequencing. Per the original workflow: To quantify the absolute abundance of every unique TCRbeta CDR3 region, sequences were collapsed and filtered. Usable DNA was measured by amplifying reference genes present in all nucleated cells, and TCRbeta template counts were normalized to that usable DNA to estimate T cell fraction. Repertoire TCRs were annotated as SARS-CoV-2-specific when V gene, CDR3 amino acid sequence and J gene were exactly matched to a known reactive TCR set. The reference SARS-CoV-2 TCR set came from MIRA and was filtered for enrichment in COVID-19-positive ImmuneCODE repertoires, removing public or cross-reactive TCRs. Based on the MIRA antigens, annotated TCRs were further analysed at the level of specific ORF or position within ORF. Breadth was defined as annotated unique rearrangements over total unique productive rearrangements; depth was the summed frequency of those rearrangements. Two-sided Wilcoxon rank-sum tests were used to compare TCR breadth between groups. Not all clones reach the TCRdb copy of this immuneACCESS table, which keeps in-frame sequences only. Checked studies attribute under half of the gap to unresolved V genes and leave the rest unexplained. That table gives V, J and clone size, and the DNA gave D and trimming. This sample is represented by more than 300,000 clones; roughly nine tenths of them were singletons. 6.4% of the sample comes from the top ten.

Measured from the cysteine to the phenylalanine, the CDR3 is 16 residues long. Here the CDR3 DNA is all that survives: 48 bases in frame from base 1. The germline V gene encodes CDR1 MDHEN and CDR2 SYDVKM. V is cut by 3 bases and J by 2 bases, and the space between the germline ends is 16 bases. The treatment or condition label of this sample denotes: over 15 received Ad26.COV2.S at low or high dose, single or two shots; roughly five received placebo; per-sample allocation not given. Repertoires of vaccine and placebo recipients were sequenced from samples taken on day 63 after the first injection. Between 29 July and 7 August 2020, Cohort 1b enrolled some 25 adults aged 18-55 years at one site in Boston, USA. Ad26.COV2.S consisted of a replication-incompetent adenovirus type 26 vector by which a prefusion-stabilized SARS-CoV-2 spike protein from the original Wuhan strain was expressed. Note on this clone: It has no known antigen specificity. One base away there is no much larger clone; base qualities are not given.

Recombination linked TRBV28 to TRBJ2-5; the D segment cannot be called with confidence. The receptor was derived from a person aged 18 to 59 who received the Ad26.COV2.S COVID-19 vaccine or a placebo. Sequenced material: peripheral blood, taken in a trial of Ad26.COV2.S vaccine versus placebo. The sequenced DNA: TGTGCCAGCAGTTTCAGCCTTTTCCGTGCACAAGAGACCCAGTACTTC. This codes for CASSFSLFRAQETQYF.